This T cell receptor beta chain came from a study of radiation and T cells in renal cell carcinoma (dated by TCRdb to 2018 to 2021). About the study as a whole: A total of around 50 samples underwent TCR beta sequencing, made up of some 26 tumors and about 27 peripheral blood samples. The final blood draw was performed at 4 weeks after radiation, at the same time as nephrectomy. A total of 4,016,671 unique CDR3 nucleotide sequences, encoding 2.5 million to 3 million unique CDR3 amino acid sequences, were found across all 55 or so samples.

The label giving this sample's time point can be read as: blood 4 weeks post-SBRT, at nephrectomy. This sample's treatment or condition label indicates: 15 Gy SBRT to primary tumor, nephrectomy 4 weeks later. Samples were obtained from a clinical trial, in which 15 Gy stereotactic body radiation therapy was delivered to primary renal cell carcinomas and nephrectomy was performed 4 weeks later. To follow tumor-enriched clonotypes, serial peripheral blood was collected from radiation-treated patients at baseline and at 2 weeks and 4 weeks after SBRT. All patients had renal cell carcinoma with clear cell pathology. Genomic DNA for TCR sequencing was prepared using the QIAamp DNA Blood Mini Kit (Qiagen). The analyses included just those samples that passed every quality control check. Points the paper makes about the study in general: The single-armed trial design could not address effects of radiation dose or scheduling on the TCR repertoire. An increase in top tumor clonotypes in blood was observed from baseline to 2 weeks post-radiation, followed by contraction by 4 weeks, which was taken to suggest transient expansion of tumor-resident clones. Tracking of blood repertoire dynamics stopped at four to five weeks after treatment, with no follow-up past that point. Because pretreatment tumor biopsies were not available, the baseline intratumoral presence of clonotypes could not be determined.

TCR beta libraries were generated from genomic DNA with the immunoSEQ kit, following the manufacturer's recommendations. To prepare libraries, a first multiplex PCR with proprietary primers was run, followed by a second PCR that added unique barcodes, and a bead cleanup was done after each round. Each sample batch included a kit-provided positive control reaction and a negative control reaction. The final libraries were assessed on an Agilent 4200 TapeStation D1000 ScreenTape, pooled by volume, and quantified by qPCR. Sequencing was performed on an Illumina NextSeq500 using a MidOutput 150-cycle cartridge, with 156 Read1 cycles, 15 Index1 cycles, and the kit custom primers. The pooled library was loaded at about 0.98 pM, with a roughly 19% PhiX control spiked in. On the study's bioinformatics: Vendor-processed data were analyzed in R, with a clonotype defined as all T cells sharing the same CDR3 nucleotide sequence. In the clone abundance analyses, frequencies were normalized to the 10,000 most abundant clones in each sample. Public T cell clones, which averaged fewer than five per sample, were excluded before analysis. An abundance difference of at least 32-fold between compartments was the criterion for calling clonotypes tumor-enriched or baseline blood-enriched. A beta-binomial differential abundance model was applied to find clonotypes that expanded or contracted between blood time points. The Baroni-Urbani and Buser coefficient was used to measure tumor-blood repertoire similarity, and groups were compared with two-tailed Wilcoxon tests in R. TCRdb took this table from immuneACCESS and kept in-frame rearrangements with V and J called. Such tables lack part of the clones; where checked against another copy, unresolved V genes explain under half of the gap, and the rest is unexplained. From that table come the V and J calls and clone size; the DNA was used to work out D and trimming. This sample is represented by fewer than 200,000 clones; 88% of them were singletons. 11% of the sample is in the top ten clones.

To note about this clone: This receptor's antigen is unknown. No clone much larger than this one lies a single base away; base qualities are absent.

The germline ends are 9 bases apart after V is trimmed by 2 bases and J by 5 bases. Inclusive of the bounding cysteine and phenylalanine, the CDR3 is 14 residues long. Here the CDR3 DNA is all that survives: 42 bases in frame from base 1. The CDR1 and CDR2 encoded by the germline V gene (reference sequence) are WNHNN and SYGVQD. Recombination linked TRBV10-1 to TRBJ1-4, with TRBD1 tentatively as D gene (5 bases match). The sequence came from a woman in her forties or fifties with renal cell carcinoma. Sequenced material: blood, taken from a patient whose treatment included radiotherapy and nephrectomy. The DNA sequence is as follows: TGCGCCAGCAGTGAGACGGGACGGAATGAAAAACTGTTTTTT. Its protein reads: CASSETGRNEKLFF.